This T cell receptor (beta chain) was obtained from a study of blood T cell repertoires in COVID-19 (dated by TCRdb to 2018 to 2020). Background for the entire study: Samples covering the acute and convalescent phases of COVID-19 were provided by collaborators in the United States, Italy and Spain. The material from the prospective study consisted of cDNA or gDNA derived from T cells, B-cell-depleted T cells, or PBMCs. The dataset comprised deeply sampled blood TCRbeta repertoires from subjects exposed to, actively infected with, or recovered from COVID-19. The repertoires were released in a freely available public database intended as a resource for research on the immune response to SARS-CoV-2. The samples were drawn from two sources: the first 160 participants of the ongoing ImmuneRACE study, and 1,200 or so subjects contributed by 6 global collaborators. Sample metadata almost always included a de-identified subject ID, COVID-19 status, age in years and sex. Where available, HLA class I and class II types were obtained from metadata supplied by the sample provider rather than from assay-based typing. General study outcomes and caveats: How much clinical and demographic metadata was included differed by source and by participant, and the metadata was provided uncurated.

A second Seattle source provided samples from volunteer blood donors who had recovered from COVID-19. Each collaborating institution followed its own protocols to collect whole blood in K2EDTA tubes. For TCRbeta analysis, collaborators shipped samples in one of three forms: frozen whole blood, isolated PBMCs, or DNA extracted from either of those sample types. TCRbeta CDR3 regions were amplified from genomic DNA using the immunoSEQ Assay, a bias-controlled multiplex PCR. The study's processing was this. Nucleated cell counts per sample were estimated from amplification of reference gene primers within the assay. Sequence reads were collapsed and filtered to measure the absolute abundance of every unique TCRbeta CDR3 rearrangement. For each sample, productive Simpson clonality was calculated as the square root of Simpson's diversity index over productive rearrangements. TCRdb holds this immuneACCESS table with in-frame rearrangements only. Some clones are missing; in checked studies, unresolved V genes explain under half, and the rest has no known cause. V and J calls and clone size are given by that table; D and trimming were obtained from the DNA. Present in this sample are about 190,000 clones, about 83% of which were seen just once. The top ten hold about 1% of the sample.

Of note for this clone: This clone's antigen is unknown. Base qualities are missing; no much larger clone stands one base away.

Reading the germline V gene (reference sequence) gives CDR1 LNHDA and CDR2 SQIVND. CDR3 length: 18 amino acids, cysteine to phenylalanine. Just the 54-base CDR3 DNA is kept, in frame starting at base 1. The junction carries 18 bases between V and J, which are trimmed by 3 bases and 0 bases respectively. The chain is encoded by TRBV19 joined to TRBJ1-5; a tentative D call is TRBD1 (5 bases match). Material for sequencing was peripheral blood. The sequence came from a woman under 30 who had recovered from COVID-19. The CDR3 is CASSIYFGGGYSNQPQHF. The bases read TGTGCCAGTAGTATCTATTTCGGGGGAGGGTATAGCAATCAGCCCCAGCATTTT.